What follows is one TCR beta chain and its context. It has no known antigen specificity. No base-level quality is on record; no much larger clone is a single base apart. This specimen belongs to a study of blood T cell repertoires in COVID-19 (dated by TCRdb to the early 2020s). Background on the whole study: Samples covering the acute and convalescent phases of COVID-19 were provided by collaborators in the United States, Italy and Spain. Nearly every sample came with metadata listing a de-identified subject ID, COVID-19 status, age in years and sex. The prospective study material was composed of cDNA or gDNA derived from T cells, B-cell-depleted T cells, or PBMCs. A freely available public database, intended as a resource for researchers studying the immune response to SARS-CoV-2, is where the repertoires were released. HLA class I and class II types, where available, came from metadata supplied by the sample provider rather than from assay-based typing. The dataset comprised deeply sampled blood TCRbeta repertoires from subjects exposed to, actively infected with, or recovered from COVID-19. The samples were drawn from the first 160 participants of the ongoing ImmuneRACE study and from 950 to 1,500 subjects provided by 6 global collaborators. Beyond this particular receptor, the publication reports: The quantity of clinical and demographic metadata differed by source and by participant and was supplied without curation.

At the junction V is shortened by 4 bases and J by 4 bases; bases outside the gene matches: 6. The cysteine opens and the phenylalanine closes a CDR3 of 15 amino acids. Solely the CDR3 DNA is kept, with 45 bases framed from the first base. The germline V gene specifies SNHLY as CDR1 and FYNNEI as CDR2. Each collaborating institution followed its own protocols to collect whole blood in K2EDTA tubes. For TCRbeta analysis, collaborator samples were shipped as frozen whole blood, as isolated PBMCs, or as DNA extracted from either sample type. TCRbeta CDR3 regions were amplified from genomic DNA by means of the immunoSEQ Assay, a bias-controlled multiplex PCR. The paper's processing steps were these. Nucleated cell counts per sample were estimated from amplification of reference gene primers within the assay. Sequence reads were collapsed and filtered to measure the absolute abundance of every unique TCRbeta CDR3 rearrangement. For each sample, productive Simpson clonality was calculated as the square root of Simpson's diversity index over productive rearrangements. TCRdb holds this immuneACCESS table with in-frame rearrangements only. Some clones are missing; in checked studies, unresolved V genes explain under half, and the rest has no known cause. The DNA gave D and trimming, while V, J and clone size come from that table. The sample contains nearly 200,000 clones, approximately 82% of them found a single time. The ten largest clonotypes hold around 6.9% of the sample.

The sequence was obtained from a human donor with acute or convalescent COVID-19. The donor label of this sample is uncertain. The sequence is built from TRBV2 and TRBJ1-5, and 8 bases in between align with TRBD1. The sequenced sample was peripheral blood. The CDR3 sequence is CASSGTRQGNQPQHF. Here is the DNA: TGTGCCAGCAGTGGAACCCGACAGGGGAATCAGCCCCAGCATTTT.